A selection of T cell receptor beta chains follows, all from one sample in a study of T cells in Graves' hyperthyroidism and ophthalmopathy. Each CDR3 protein gets one entry after TCRdb re-called the multiplex PCR reads with MiXCR. The sample has fewer than 700,000 distinct CDR3 sequences, 15% to 20% seen once. Material: blood. These receptors all come from a woman aged 30 to 39 with Graves' hyperthyroidism. Both conserved end residues are part of each CDR3. The D gene is left open where the match is weak. Only part of the rows carry a size: once, few, many, or a class if the clone is expanded.

cdr3_nt cdr3_aa d_call cdr3_length clone_size j_call v_call
TGTGCATACTCGGGGGACAATGAAAAACTGTTTTTT CAYSGDNEKLFF NA 12 NA TRBJ1-4 TRBV6-1
TGCAGTGCTCCTAGGGGATGGAATTCACCCCTCCACTTT CSAPRGWNSPLHF NA 13 few TRBJ1-6 TRBV20-1
TGTGCCAGCTCACCAAATGGACAGGGGAATCAGCCCCAGCATTTT CASSPNGQGNQPQHF TRBD1 15 many TRBJ1-5 TRBV18
TGTGCCAGCAGTTGGCTAGCGGGCTCCTACGAGCAGTACTTC CASSWLAGSYEQYF TRBD2 14 many TRBJ2-7 TRBV6-2/TRBV6-3
TGTGCCAGCAGGAAGGACAGTAACGAGCAGTACTTC CASRKDSNEQYF NA 12 NA TRBJ2-7 TRBV5-4
TGTGCCAGCTCACCTGGGACAGGGGGCTCCTACGAGCAGTACTTC CASSPGTGGSYEQYF TRBD1 15 many TRBJ2-7 TRBV18
TGTGCCAGCCAGGGACAGCTAAACACTGAAGCTTTCTTT CASQGQLNTEAFF TRBD1 13 many TRBJ1-1 TRBV6-2/TRBV6-3
TGTGCCAGCAGTTCCCCCCCGGTGAACACTGAAGCTTTCTTT CASSSPPVNTEAFF NA 14 many TRBJ1-1 TRBV28
TGTGCCAGCAGCTCTCCTCGGATGGGGCGAGAGCGGTATTTT CASSSPRMGRERYF NA 14 many TRBJ2-3 TRBV28
TGTGCCAGCAGTTCCCGGGACAGGGGGGTTAAGGAGACCCAGTACTTC CASSSRDRGVKETQYF TRBD1 16 few TRBJ2-5 TRBV11-2
TGTGCCAGTAGTGGGTGGGGCTCGGATACGCAGTATTTT CASSGWGSDTQYF NA 13 NA TRBJ2-3 TRBV19
TGCGCCAGCAGCCAGATCGATATGGTCAGATGGGGTAATCAGCCCCAGCATTTT CASSQIDMVRWGNQPQHF NA 18 NA TRBJ1-5 TRBV4-1
TGTGCCAGCAGCGGACAAGACACAGGGAACTACGGCTACACCTTC CASSGQDTGNYGYTF NA 15 NA TRBJ1-2 TRBV9
TGCAGTTCCCACCTCGTAGGGCTGGCCAATGAGCAGTTCTTC CSSHLVGLANEQFF NA 14 many TRBJ2-1 TRBV20-1
TGTGCCAGCAGCTTTTTTGGGAATCCAGAGACCCAGTACTTC CASSFFGNPETQYF NA 14 many TRBJ2-5 TRBV11-2
TGTGCCAGCAGAAACCGGCTCTCTGGGGCCAACGTCCTGACTTTC CASRNRLSGANVLTF NA 15 NA TRBJ2-6 TRBV2
TGTGCCAGCAGTTTAGGGGCAGGGGGGAATGAGCAGTTCTTC CASSLGAGGNEQFF NA 14 many TRBJ2-1 TRBV27
TGTGCCACCAGCAGAGATTGGAGGAAGTCCTACGAGCAGTACTTC CATSRDWRKSYEQYF NA 15 few TRBJ2-7 TRBV15
TGTGCCAGCAGAGGCGAACGCCAGACGGCCGAGCAGTACTTC CASRGERQTAEQYF NA 14 few TRBJ2-7 TRBV28
TGTGCCACCAGCAGAGATCTAAGCGGGAGGTCCTACAATGAGCAGTTCTTC CATSRDLSGRSYNEQFF TRBD2 17 few TRBJ2-1 TRBV15
TGTGCCAGCATAGACTCCGGGGGAGCTTTCTTT CASIDSGGAFF NA 11 few TRBJ1-1 TRBV7-9
TGTGCCAGCAGTTCAGCGGGACAGGGGATCGACGAGCAGTACTTC CASSSAGQGIDEQYF TRBD1 15 many TRBJ2-7 TRBV28
TGTGCCAGCAGCGAACGCGGGGCCAATGAGCAGTTCTTC CASSERGANEQFF NA 13 NA TRBJ2-1 TRBV9
TGTGCCAGCAGTACTAGCGTGAAGACGAACCCCTACGAGCAGTACTTC CASSTSVKTNPYEQYF TRBD2 16 many TRBJ2-7 TRBV28
TGTGCCAGCAGTGAAGTCAGGGGAAATTCACCCCTCCACTTT CASSEVRGNSPLHF NA 14 NA TRBJ1-6 TRBV6-1
TGTGCCAGTCGTTCCTTCTTAGACCCGGCCGGAGATACGCAGTATTTT CASRSFLDPAGDTQYF NA 16 many TRBJ2-3 TRBV6-1
TGCGCCAGCAACCGGGAGCGCACAGATACGCAGTATTTT CASNRERTDTQYF NA 13 few TRBJ2-3 TRBV4-1
TGTGCCAGCAGTTTAAGGGACAGGGGTGCTCAGCCCCAGCATTTT CASSLRDRGAQPQHF TRBD1 15 many TRBJ1-5 TRBV28
TGTGCCAGCGGAACCTCTAGCGGACCCTACGAGCAGTACTTC CASGTSSGPYEQYF TRBD2 14 many TRBJ2-7 TRBV6-1
TGCAGCGTTTTCGGGGATGTAAATGAGCAGTTCTTC CSVFGDVNEQFF NA 12 NA TRBJ2-1 TRBV29-1
TGCAGCGTTGAACAGGGAGGATTCTACAATGAGCAGTTCTTC CSVEQGGFYNEQFF NA 14 many TRBJ2-1 TRBV29-1
TGTGCCAGCAGCTCAAGGACTAGCGGGTTCAGAGAGACCCAGTACTTC CASSSRTSGFRETQYF TRBD2 16 many TRBJ2-5 TRBV13
TGCGCCAGCAGCTTGGGGACAACTCCCCAAGAGACCCAGTACTTC CASSLGTTPQETQYF NA 15 NA TRBJ2-5 TRBV5-1
TGCGCCAGCAGCTTGTCGGAGAATGAAAAACTGTTTTTT CASSLSENEKLFF NA 13 NA TRBJ1-4 TRBV5-1
TGTGCCAGCAGTTACGGTCAGCTCGCCTACGAGCAGTACTTC CASSYGQLAYEQYF NA 14 NA TRBJ2-7 TRBV6-2/TRBV6-3
TGCGCCAGCAGCCAAGTTGGGGGGAAGGAGAAGGGCTACACCTTC CASSQVGGKEKGYTF NA 15 NA TRBJ1-2 TRBV4-3
TGTGCCAGCAGCGTAGAGGGGGATCCAGCCGACCCTGGCACATATACGCAGTATTTT CASSVEGDPADPGTYTQYF NA 19 NA TRBJ2-3 TRBV9
TGTGCCAGCGGGGGCGGGAGGATACACAATGAGCAGTTCTTC CASGGGRIHNEQFF TRBD2 14 few TRBJ2-1 TRBV7-8
TGTGCCAGCAGTAGCGGGGTGGGAGATACGCAGTATTTT CASSSGVGDTQYF TRBD2 13 NA TRBJ2-3 TRBV6-1
TGCAGTGCCCTGGACTGGGTCAGGTCGAATGAGCAGTTCTTC CSALDWVRSNEQFF NA 14 many TRBJ2-1 TRBV20-1
TGTGCCAGCAGCTTAGGAGGGTCTAGTCCCACAGATACGCAGTATTTT CASSLGGSSPTDTQYF NA 16 few TRBJ2-3 TRBV13
TGTGCCATCAGTGAGTCCCAGGGGCCTAACAATCAGCCCCAGCATTTT CAISESQGPNNQPQHF NA 16 NA TRBJ1-5 TRBV10-3
TGTGCCAGCAGACAGGGGATGAGCAATCAGCCCCAGCATTTT CASRQGMSNQPQHF TRBD1 14 many TRBJ1-5 TRBV2
TGTGCCAGCAGTATACGCACAGGGAGGCGCGGCTACACCTTC CASSIRTGRRGYTF NA 14 many TRBJ1-2 TRBV28
TGCAGTGCTAGTGGGGGATATGGAGCCCAGCCCCAGCATTTT CSASGGYGAQPQHF NA 14 few TRBJ1-5 TRBV20-1
TGTGCCAGCAGTCCAACTGGCGGGAGGACCTACAATGAGCAGTTCTTC CASSPTGGRTYNEQFF TRBD2 16 few TRBJ2-1 TRBV7-9
TGTGCCAGTAGTAGACGGGACGTCCGCTTGAACACTGAAGCTTTCTTT CASSRRDVRLNTEAFF NA 16 many TRBJ1-1 TRBV19
TGTGCCAGCAGTTACTCCCTTCTGACTAGCGGGAGACCCCAAGAGACCCAGTACTTC CASSYSLLTSGRPQETQYF TRBD2 19 NA TRBJ2-5 TRBV6-5
TGTGCCAGCAGGTCACAGAGCTCCTACAATGAGCAGTTCTTC CASRSQSSYNEQFF NA 14 many TRBJ2-1 TRBV6-2/TRBV6-3
TGTGCCAGCAGTTCCAGGCAGGGGGTCTTGGAGACCCAGTACTTC CASSSRQGVLETQYF TRBD1 15 few TRBJ2-5 TRBV12-3/TRBV12-4
TGTGCCAGCAGTTCCCCCGGGACAGCCGTTTCGAACACTGAAGCTTTCTTT CASSSPGTAVSNTEAFF TRBD1 17 few TRBJ1-1 TRBV28
TGCAGCGCCCTGGGGACAGGGAGCACAGATACGCAGTATTTT CSALGTGSTDTQYF TRBD1 14 NA TRBJ2-3 TRBV29-1
TGTGCCAGCATTCGGGACAGGGGTAGCAATCAGCCCCAGCATTTT CASIRDRGSNQPQHF TRBD1 15 many TRBJ1-5 TRBV2
TGTGCCAGCAGTGATGGGACAGGGGCCTACGAGCAGTACTTC CASSDGTGAYEQYF TRBD1 14 many TRBJ2-7 TRBV2
TGTGCCAGCAGCTTAAGAGGGGCTCCCACAGATACGCAGTATTTT CASSLRGAPTDTQYF NA 15 many TRBJ2-3 TRBV7-3
TGCAGTGCTAGAGCCCACATGAACACTGAAGCTTTCTTT CSARAHMNTEAFF NA 13 many TRBJ1-1 TRBV20-1
TGTGCCGGCGGCAGCGAGATGGGTCAGCCCCAGCATTTT CAGGSEMGQPQHF NA 13 few TRBJ1-5 TRBV6-1